This T cell receptor beta chain was sequenced in a study of vaccination and CD4 T cells after COVID-19. General study results and limits: From a median of about 20 to 40, SARS-CoV-2-reactive clonotypes increased, though not significantly.

Treatment meaning: roughly 11-day PBMC culture with coronavirus spike peptide pools or control peptides (ViraFEST assay). With peptide pools, ViraFEST first expanded antigen-specific T cells and afterwards sequenced their TCRs. PCR-confirmed positives ranged from March to December 2020, preceding US Alpha, Beta and Delta variants. Comment on this clonotype: What it binds is unknown.

Sequencing of cultured CD4+ T cell DNA used the Oncomine TCR Beta short-read assay. TCRdb processed the PCR reads anew with MiXCR; each CDR3 protein has one entry. The table has about 20,000 distinct CDR3 sequences, 60% seen once. This CDR3 is 15 amino acids long. CDR1 is MNHNS, CDR2 SASEGT, per germline. The germline V and J ends were trimmed by 3 bases and 1 base, with 7 bases remaining between them. This material consisted of CD4+ T cells from blood, cultured in vitro, taken after SARS-CoV-2 vaccination. The chain recombines TRBV6-1 with TRBJ2-6, with D possibly TRBD2 on 6 matching bases. This TCR came from a human donor who had recovered from COVID-19. The CDR3 bases are TGTGCCAGCAGTGAGGAGGGTTCTGGGGCCAACGTCCTGACTTTC. It is translated as CASSEEGSGANVLTF.